The 16 T cell receptor beta chains below were found in one sample sequenced in a study of T cells in localized non-small cell lung cancer. Profiling relied on immunoSEQ multiplex PCR, and the TCRdb table lists in-frame clones only, not all of them. The repertoire holds over 40,000 clones, with about 90% as singletons. The input for sequencing was peripheral blood, taken before any cancer treatment. These TCRs come from a female donor aged 60 or older with stage I squamous cell lung carcinoma.

The chain couples TRBV19 to TRBJ2-7, with 9 bases that match TRBD2. Looked up from germline, CDR1 is LNHDA and CDR2 is SQIVND (reference sequence). Trimming removed 3 bases from V and 2 bases from J; junction bases left unmatched: 5. The CDR3 contains 15 residues. The CDR3 region has the DNA TGTGCCAGTAGTATGGGTGGCGGGAGGGCCTACGAGCAGTACTTC. Translating it yields CASSMGGGRAYEQYF.

The V and J genes are TRBV7-2 and TRBJ2-1; D uncertain. Germline CDR1 reads SGHTA; CDR2 reads FQGNSA. The germline V and J ends were trimmed by 5 bases and 6 bases, with 8 bases remaining between them. This CDR3 contains 12 residues. In DNA form, the CDR3 reads TGTGCCAGCAGCCCGCGGACCAATGAGCAGTTCTTC. Protein sequence: CASSPRTNEQFF. Together with reference TRBV7-2 and TRBJ2-1, the CDR3 gives the full variable domain: GAGVSQSPSNKVTEKGKDVELRCDPISGHTALYWYRQSLGQGLEFLIYFQGNSAPDKSGLPSDRFSAERTGGSVSTLTIQRTQQEDSAVYLCASSPRTNEQFFGPGTRLTVL.

The rearrangement links TRBV6-1 to TRBJ2-1, with D unresolved. CDR1 MNHNS and CDR2 SASEGT come from the germline V gene. The CDR3 has 12 residues. Trimming left V 2 bases short and J 4 bases short, with 3 bases between. The CDR3 DNA is TGTGCCAGCAGTGAACCGTACAATGAGCAGTTCTTC. Amino acid sequence: CASSEPYNEQFF.

The chain has TRBV13 and TRBJ2-5, with D uncertain. Germline values: CDR1 PRHDT, CDR2 FYEKMQ (reference sequence). CDR3 length: 13 residues. Between the trimmed V and J ends, which lost 5 bases and 3 bases, there was a span of 10 bases. The CDR3 loop reads CASSAWGKETQYF. DNA of the CDR3: TGTGCCAGCAGCGCATGGGGAAAAGAGACCCAGTACTTC.

The sample holds one count of this clone. V is TRBV5-1 and J is TRBJ2-2, with 9 bases matching TRBD2. The germline CDR1 and CDR2 sequences are SGHRS and YFSETQ. The CDR3 runs to 16 residues. V was clipped by 7 bases and J by 7 bases; unmatched bases: 14. This chain's CDR3 is CASGQGVAGDVGELFF. The CDR3 DNA is TGCGCCAGCGGCCAAGGGGTAGCGGGAGATGTCGGGGAGCTGTTTTTT.

The chain carries TRBV5-1 and TRBJ2-7; a possible D gene is TRBD2 (6 bases). The CDR3 contains 14 residues. Germline CDR1 and CDR2: SGHRS and YFSETQ. V was clipped by 0 bases and J by 3 bases, with 10 bases between them. The CDR3 protein is CASSLEAGLYEQYF. CDR3 coding DNA: TGCGCCAGCAGCTTGGAAGCGGGTCTCTACGAGCAGTACTTC. Combining the CDR3 with reference TRBV5-1 and TRBJ2-7 gives the whole variable domain KAGVTQTPRYLIKTRGQQVTLSCSPISGHRSVSWYQQTPGQGLQFLFEYFSETQRNKGNFPGRFSGRQFSNSRSEMNVSTLELGDSALYLCASSLEAGLYEQYFGPGTRLTVT.

V usage is TRBV19 and J usage is TRBJ1-3; no reliable D call. Germline CDR1 reads LNHDA; CDR2 reads SQIVND (reference sequence). Between the trimmed V and J ends, which lost 3 bases and 0 bases, there was a span of 9 bases. There are 15 residues in the CDR3. The CDR3: CASSIPGSSGNTIYF. In DNA, the CDR3 is TGTGCCAGTAGTATCCCCGGGAGCTCTGGAAACACCATATATTTT.

This chain connects TRBV5-1 to TRBJ2-2; D gene unclear. The CDR3 sequence is 14 residues long. Trimming cost V 5 bases and J 1 base, with 9 bases left between them. CDR1 is SGHRS, CDR2 YFSETQ, per germline. CDR3 loop: CASRNPGNTGELFF. As DNA, the CDR3 is TGCGCCAGCAGAAACCCGGGGAACACCGGGGAGCTGTTTTTT.

V and J are TRBV19 and TRBJ1-4; the match to TRBD1 covers 8 bases. The V and J ends lost 6 bases and 0 bases, in that order; junction bases with no gene match: 3. This CDR3 is built from 15 residues. Germline values: CDR1 LNHDA, CDR2 SQIVND (reference sequence). The CDR3 sequence is CASRGTGTTNEKLFF. The CDR3 region has the DNA TGTGCCAGTAGGGGGACAGGAACAACTAATGAAAAACTGTTTTTT.

J is TRBJ2-5 and V is TRBV4-1; 10 bases line up with TRBD2. V trimming: 0 bases; J trimming: 5 bases; junction bases outside the gene matches: 3. CDR1 is MGHRA and CDR2 is YSYEKL in the germline V gene. The CDR3 runs 15 residues. The CDR3 DNA reads as TGCGCCAGCAGCCAAGAGGCTAGCGGGGGCGAGACCCAGTACTTC. Its protein product is CASSQEASGGETQYF.

The chain carries TRBV4-3 and TRBJ2-3; D is unresolved. The germline V and J ends were trimmed by 1 base and 9 bases, with 11 bases remaining between them. This CDR3 comprises 13 residues. Germline loops: CDR1 LGHNA, CDR2 YSLEER. For the CDR3, the DNA is TGCGCCAGCAGCCAAGGAAAAGGAGACACGCAGTATTTT. Protein product: CASSQGKGDTQYF.

The chain joins TRBV30 to TRBJ2-5; D gene uncertain. CDR3 size: 12 residues. The germline gives CDR1 GTSNPN, CDR2 SVGIG (reference sequence). V lost 2 bases and J lost 3, with 7 bases in between. CDR3 DNA: TGTGCCTGGAGTCTCAGCAAAGAGACCCAGTACTTC. Residues: CAWSLSKETQYF.

The genes are TRBV29-1 and TRBJ2-2; 8 bases line up with TRBD1. CDR3 length: 13 amino acids. Germline-derived CDR1 and CDR2 are SQVTM and ANQGSEA. Unmatched junction bases numbered 2, after V lost 3 bases and J lost 5 bases. As DNA, the CDR3 is TGCAGCGTTGAGACAGGGGCGACCGGGGAGCTGTTTTTT. Translated: CSVETGATGELFF.

The chain couples TRBV5-1 to TRBJ2-7; D unresolved. In germline, CDR1 is SGHRS, CDR2 YFSETQ. The V end lost 4 bases, the J end lost 2 bases, and 7 bases lay between the germline ends. This CDR3 has 12 amino acids. The CDR3 DNA follows: TGCGCCAGCAGCGCTAATCCCTACGAGCAGTACTTC. Protein: CASSANPYEQYF.

This chain uses TRBV15 with TRBJ1-1; D ambiguous. The CDR3 sequence is 13 residues long. Per the germline V gene, CDR1 is LNHNV and CDR2 is YYDKDF (reference sequence). Trimming took off 5 bases at V and 1 base at J, with 8 bases between the two ends. Here the CDR3 reads CATSFLGNTEAFF. CDR3 in DNA: TGTGCCACCAGCTTTTTAGGGAACACTGAAGCTTTCTTT.

This chain joins TRBV11-2 and TRBJ2-7; weak D call: TRBD1 (5 bases). The ends were cut back, 1 base at V and 7 bases at J, with 14 bases in the middle. This CDR3 has 14 residues. Per germline, CDR1 SGHAT and CDR2 FQNNGV. CDR3 coding DNA: TGTGCCAGCAGCTTAGGGGGTGCCAAGGGGGAGCAGTACTTC. This codes for CASSLGGAKGEQYF.